This T cell receptor beta chain was documented in a study of blood T cell repertoires in COVID-19. A few counts support this clone. Trimming shortened V by 5 bases and J by 2 bases, and 15 bases separated the two germline ends. The germline V gene encodes CDR1 MNHEY and CDR2 SMNVEV (reference sequence). This CDR3 is built from 15 residues. This table comes from immunoSEQ multiplex PCR, and its TCRdb copy is limited to in-frame clones, with some not included. The top ten clones hold less than 5.5% of a sample with under 150,000 clones, more than 70% of them seen once. This clonotype was obtained from a woman aged 50 to 60 with acute or convalescent COVID-19. The rearrangement uses TRBV27 and TRBJ1-2; D is unclear. The source material was peripheral blood. DNA for the CDR3: TGTGCCAGCAGTCCTGGACTTTTTCTGAACTATGGCTACACCTTC. This sequence encodes CASSPGLFLNYGYTF.